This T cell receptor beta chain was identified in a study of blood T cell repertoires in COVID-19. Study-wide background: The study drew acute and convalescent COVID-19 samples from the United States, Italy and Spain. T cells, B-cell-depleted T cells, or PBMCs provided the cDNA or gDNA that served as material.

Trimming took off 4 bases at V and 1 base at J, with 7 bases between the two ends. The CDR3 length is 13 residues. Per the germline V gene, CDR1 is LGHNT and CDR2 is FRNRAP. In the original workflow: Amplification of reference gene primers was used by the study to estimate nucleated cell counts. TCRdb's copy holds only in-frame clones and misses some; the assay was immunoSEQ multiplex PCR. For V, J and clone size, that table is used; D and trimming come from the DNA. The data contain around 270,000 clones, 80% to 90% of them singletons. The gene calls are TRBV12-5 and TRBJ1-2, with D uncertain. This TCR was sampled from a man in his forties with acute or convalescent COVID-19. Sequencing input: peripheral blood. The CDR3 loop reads CASGSGDNYGYTF. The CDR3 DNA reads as TGTGCTAGTGGTTCGGGAGATAACTATGGCTACACCTTC. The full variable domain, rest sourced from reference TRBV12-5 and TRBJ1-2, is DARVTQTPRHKVTEMGQEVTMRCQPILGHNTVFWYRQTMMQGLELLAYFRNRAPLDDSGMPKDRFSAEMPDATLATLKIQPSEPRDSAVYFCASGSGDNYGYTFGSGTRLTVV.